This passage covers 7 T cell receptor beta chains from one sample sequenced in a study of blood T cell repertoires in COVID-19. Sequencing used immunoSEQ multiplex PCR; TCRdb keeps in-frame clones, though not all of them. Among more than 95,000 clones listed, 85% to 90% were seen once. Sequencing was done on a sample of peripheral blood. These receptors originate from a man aged 50-60 years with acute or convalescent COVID-19.

The chain links TRBV6-5 to TRBJ2-7, with D unclear. Trimming pared 6 bases from V and 1 base from J, leaving 16 bases between. Germline lookup yields CDR1 MNHEY and CDR2 SVGAGI. This CDR3 has 15 residues. The CDR3, as DNA: TGTGCCAGCAGACCCGCGCAATCCGGGTCCTACGAGCAGTACTTC. Translation: CASRPAQSGSYEQYF.

V and J are TRBV19 and TRBJ1-4; D gene unclear. CDR3 length equals 17 residues. V was shortened by 5 bases and J by 8 bases, with 24 bases between the two germline ends. Germline V gene data show CDR1 as LNHDA and CDR2 as SQIVND (reference sequence). The CDR3 region is CASSGSPRAVELEKLFF. In DNA, the CDR3 is TGTGCCAGTAGTGGGTCACCGCGGGCAGTAGAGTTGGAAAAACTGTTTTTT.

The rearrangement uses TRBV9 and TRBJ1-4, with 7 positions matching TRBD1. The CDR3 loop spans 15 amino acids. Per the germline V gene, CDR1 is SGDLS and CDR2 is YYNGEE. V shed 4 bases and J 5 bases; nucleotides not matched to a gene: 8. CDR3 nucleotide sequence: TGTGCCAGCAGCCCTTCGACAGGGAAGAATGAAAAACTGTTTTTT. This translates into CASSPSTGKNEKLFF.

CDR3 nucleotides: TGTGCCAGCAGTGAAGTAACGCACAGGGCCTCCTACAATGAGCAGTTCTTC. Translating it yields CASSEVTHRASYNEQFF. This sequence joins TRBV6-1 and TRBJ2-1; tentative D call: TRBD1 (6 bases). This CDR3 has 17 residues. Per the germline V gene, CDR1 is MNHNS and CDR2 is SASEGT. Trimming took off 1 base at V and 0 bases at J, with 13 bases between the two ends.

In nucleotides, the CDR3 is TGTGCCAGCAGTTCGTCGTGGGGGGGAAATCAGCCCCAGCATTTT. Protein sequence: CASSSSWGGNQPQHF. This sequence joins TRBV28 and TRBJ1-5, with a weak D call TRBD1 (5 bases). CDR3 length: 15 amino acids. V gave up 4 bases and J gave up 4 bases, with 14 bases separating them. The germline gives CDR1 MDHEN, CDR2 SYDVKM.

The rearrangement uses TRBV18 and TRBJ2-1, with D tentatively TRBD1 (6 bases). Trimming shortened V by 0 bases and J by 7 bases, and 10 bases separated the two germline ends. The CDR3 length is 14 residues. CDR1 and CDR2 (germline): KGHSH, LQKENI. CDR3 loop: CASSPPPQGNEQFF. In DNA, the CDR3 is TGTGCCAGCTCACCACCCCCACAGGGTAATGAGCAGTTCTTC.

The genes are TRBV28 and TRBJ1-3; D may be TRBD1 (6 bases). The germline V and J ends were trimmed by 4 bases and 4 bases, with 14 bases remaining between them. The CDR3 extends over 15 amino acids. Per germline, CDR1 MDHEN and CDR2 SYDVKM. The CDR3 DNA sequence: TGTGCCAGCAGTTCCCAGGGAGGGGGAGGAAACACCATATATTTT. Its translation is CASSSQGGGGNTIYF. Full variable domain (missing parts from reference TRBV28 and TRBJ1-3): DVKVTQSSRYLVKRTGEKVFLECVQDMDHENMFWYRQDPGLGLRLIYFSYDVKMKEKGDIPEGYSVSREKKERFSLILESASTNQTSMYLCASSSQGGGGNTIYFGEGSWLTVV.